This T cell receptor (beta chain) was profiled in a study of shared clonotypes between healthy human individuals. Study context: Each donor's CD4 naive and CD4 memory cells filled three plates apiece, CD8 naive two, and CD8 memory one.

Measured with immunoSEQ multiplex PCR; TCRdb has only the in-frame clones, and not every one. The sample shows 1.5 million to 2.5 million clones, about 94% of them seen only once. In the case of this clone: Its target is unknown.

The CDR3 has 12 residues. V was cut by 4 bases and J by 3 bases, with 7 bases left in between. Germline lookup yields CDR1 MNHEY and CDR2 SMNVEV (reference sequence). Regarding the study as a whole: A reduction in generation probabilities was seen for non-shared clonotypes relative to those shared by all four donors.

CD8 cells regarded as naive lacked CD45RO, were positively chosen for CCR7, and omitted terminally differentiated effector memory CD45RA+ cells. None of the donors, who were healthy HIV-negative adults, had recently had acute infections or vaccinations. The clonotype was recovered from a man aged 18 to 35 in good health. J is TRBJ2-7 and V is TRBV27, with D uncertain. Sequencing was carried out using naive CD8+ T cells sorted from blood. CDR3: CASSSGFYEQYF. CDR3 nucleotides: TGTGCCAGCAGTTCCGGGTTCTACGAGCAGTACTTC.